A selection of T cell receptor beta chains follows, all from one sample in a study of T cells in Graves' hyperthyroidism and ophthalmopathy. TCRdb passed the multiplex PCR reads through MiXCR, listing each CDR3 protein once. Of 550,000 to 800,000 distinct CDR3 sequences listed, roughly 17% are singletons. Sequences were obtained from blood. These receptors originate from a man aged 45-60 years with Graves' hyperthyroidism. Both conserved end residues are part of each CDR3. D genes are given only for firm matches. A clone size is listed for some rows: how often the clone was seen (once, few, many), or a class if it is expanded.

size,J,length,V,D,DNA,CDR3
-,TRBJ1-1,16,TRBV19,TRBD1,TGTGCCAGTATCGAGGGTTCCGGGACAGTTATTACTGAAGCTTTCTTT,CASIEGSGTVITEAFF
-,TRBJ2-1,15,TRBV12-3/TRBV12-4,TRBD2,TGTGCCAGCAGCCAAAAGCGGGAGGGAGGTCATGAGCAGTTCTTC,CASSQKREGGHEQFF
few,TRBJ2-2,14,TRBV19,TRBD2,TGTGCCAGTACAGCGGGGAGGGACACCGGGGAGCTGTTTTTT,CASTAGRDTGELFF
many,TRBJ1-3,15,TRBV10-3,-,TGTGCCATCGGGGGGACAAGTCTCTCTGGAAACACCATATATTTT,CAIGGTSLSGNTIYF
many,TRBJ2-7,14,TRBV3-1,TRBD1,TGTGCCAGCAGCCGGTCCGGGACAGGGGAAGGGCAGTACTTC,CASSRSGTGEGQYF
-,TRBJ1-2,13,TRBV20-1,-,TGCAGTGCTAAAACAACAGAAACCTATGGCTACACCTTC,CSAKTTETYGYTF
many,TRBJ2-1,14,TRBV2,TRBD1,TGTGCCAGCAGCTCCAGGACAGGGTTGGATGAGCAGTTCTTC,CASSSRTGLDEQFF
-,TRBJ2-5,17,TRBV13,TRBD2,TGTGCCAGCAGTCCTTCCTATCGGGAGGGCCATCAAGAGACCCAGTACTTC,CASSPSYREGHQETQYF
many,TRBJ2-7,17,TRBV28,TRBD2,TGTGCCAGCAGTTTATTCCCGCTAGCGGGGATCTCCTACGAGCAGTACTTC,CASSLFPLAGISYEQYF
-,TRBJ2-3,15,TRBV6-1,-,TGTGCCAGCAGCCGGGACTTTGGTTCACAGATAACGCAGTATTTT,CASSRDFGSQITQYF